This T cell receptor (beta chain) was sequenced for a study of molecular identifiers for immune sequencing clone quantification. MiXCR, run by TCRdb on the PCR reads, gives a single entry per CDR3 protein. Among about 630,000 distinct CDR3 sequences, 25% were seen once, and the ten largest hold 0.78%. Germline V gene data show CDR1 as MNHEY and CDR2 as SVGEGT. V lost 5 bases and J 4 bases, leaving 6 bases between the germline ends. This CDR3 has 11 amino acids. At least ten counts were recorded for this clonotype. The clonotype originates from a human donor in good health. Some libraries in this study had Jurkat cell RNA spiked in. Source material: naive CD8+ T cells from blood, with Jurkat cell RNA spiked in. The subset denotes: FACS-sorted CD8+CD4-CCR7+CD45RA+ naive T cells. The chain carries TRBV6-2 or TRBV6-3 and TRBJ2-7, with a weak D call TRBD2 (5 bases). The CDR3 sequence: CASSRRYEQYF. The CDR3 DNA reads TGTGCCAGCAGTCGGAGGTACGAGCAGTACTTC.